The 5 T cell receptor beta chains presented below share a single source sample, sequenced in a study of cytomegalovirus exposure and HLA in healthy donors. The PCR employed 60 Vbeta primers together with 13 Jbeta primers. TCRdb's table, derived via immunoSEQ multiplex PCR, lists solely in-frame clones and lacks some. The sample has over 150,000 clones; just over 75% are singletons. Specimen: PBMCs. Receptors originate from a woman in her twenties or thirties in good health and CMV-seropositive.

This clone was recorded only once. The chain links TRBV4-2 to TRBJ1-4; TRBD1 might be the D (6 bases). The CDR3 is 15 residues long. Looked up from germline, CDR1 is LGHNA and CDR2 is YNFKEQ. V lost 0 bases and J 8 bases, leaving 13 bases between the germline ends. The DNA of the CDR3 is TGTGCCAGCAGCCAAGACAGGGGTTCTTGGGAAAAACTGTTTTTT. Translation gives CASSQDRGSWEKLFF.

This sequence joins TRBV6-1 and TRBJ2-7, with D possibly TRBD2 on 5 matching bases. The germline V gene has CDR1 MNHNS and CDR2 SASEGT. This CDR3 contains 13 residues. Trimming removed 8 bases at V and 3 bases at J, with 14 bases between. The CDR3 DNA sequence: TGTGCCAGCGGGAGTCCATCTAACTACGAGCAGTACTTC. This codes for CASGSPSNYEQYF.

The chain has TRBV19 and TRBJ2-1, with 10 bases lining up with TRBD2. The CDR3 runs to 19 residues. The V gene end was trimmed by 6 bases and the J gene end by 5 bases; junction bases not matched to a gene: 19. Germline V CDR1 and CDR2: LNHDA, SQIVND (reference sequence). The CDR3 loop reads CASRQTSSSSGRRNNEQFF. Here the CDR3 DNA reads TGTGCCAGTAGACAGACAAGTAGCAGTAGCGGGAGGAGGAACAATGAGCAGTTCTTC.

The rearrangement links TRBV4-1 to TRBJ1-1; tentatively, D is TRBD1 (6 bases). CDR3 length: 15 residues. Germline assignment: CDR1 MGHRA and CDR2 YSYEKL. V was trimmed by 2 bases and J by 2 bases, leaving 12 bases between them. CDR3 bases: TGCGCCAGCAGCCAATTGCAGGGGTTTAACACTGAAGCTTTCTTT. Translating it yields CASSQLQGFNTEAFF.

This sequence joins TRBV6-1 and TRBJ2-7; 13 positions agree with TRBD2. CDR1 and CDR2 (germline): MNHNS, SASEGT. The CDR3 has 15 amino acids. V was pared by 7 bases and J by 4 bases, with 7 bases of the junction left unmatched. The CDR3 nucleotides read TGTGCCAGCATTCGGACTAGCGGGGGATTTTACGAGCAGTACTTC. Protein: CASIRTSGGFYEQYF.